This TCR beta chain was recovered during a study of cytomegalovirus exposure and HLA in healthy donors. Study-wide points: A later analysis showed HLA-associated TCR beta chains outstripping equally common others in clonal expansion.

13 Jbeta primers and 60 Vbeta primers were used for the PCR. Original data processing: A later analysis tallied 80 million to 100 million unique TCR beta chains, about 11 million of them shared. Here immunoSEQ multiplex PCR was the method, and the copy in TCRdb shows in-frame clones only, minus some. That table is the source of V, J and clone size, and D and trimming were worked out from the DNA. The sample lists some 170,000 clones; roughly 80% were seen once. CDR3 length: 16 amino acids. CDR1 and CDR2 (germline): SGHRS, YFSETQ. The junction had 9 bases not matched to a gene; V was cut back by 0 bases and J by 8 bases. In regard to this clone: Its specificity is unknown.

Material: PBMCs. The sequence came from a woman aged 25 to 45 in good health and CMV-seropositive. V is TRBV5-1 and J is TRBJ1-2; 11 bases map to TRBD1. DNA for the CDR3: TGCGCCAGCAGCTTGGGGACAGGGGGCCGGAGACTAGGCTACACCTTC. Its protein product is CASSLGTGGRRLGYTF.